This record concerns one TCR beta chain sequence. This entry is derived from a study of cytomegalovirus exposure and HLA in healthy donors. The assay was immunoSEQ multiplex PCR, and TCRdb's table has in-frame clones only and misses some. The sample shows about 110,000 clones, more than 75% of them seen only once. This CDR3 contains 15 residues. Deletions cut 4 bases from V and 0 bases from J, with 12 bases between. Germline V gives CDR1 SGHTA, CDR2 FQGNSA. This chain uses TRBV7-2 with TRBJ2-5, with D possibly TRBD2 on 6 matching bases. The sample consisted of PBMCs. This receptor was obtained from a woman in her twenties or thirties in good health and CMV-seropositive. Here the CDR3 reads CASSSGLPYQETQYF. CDR3 DNA sequence: TGTGCCAGCAGCTCGGGACTGCCGTACCAAGAGACCCAGTACTTC.